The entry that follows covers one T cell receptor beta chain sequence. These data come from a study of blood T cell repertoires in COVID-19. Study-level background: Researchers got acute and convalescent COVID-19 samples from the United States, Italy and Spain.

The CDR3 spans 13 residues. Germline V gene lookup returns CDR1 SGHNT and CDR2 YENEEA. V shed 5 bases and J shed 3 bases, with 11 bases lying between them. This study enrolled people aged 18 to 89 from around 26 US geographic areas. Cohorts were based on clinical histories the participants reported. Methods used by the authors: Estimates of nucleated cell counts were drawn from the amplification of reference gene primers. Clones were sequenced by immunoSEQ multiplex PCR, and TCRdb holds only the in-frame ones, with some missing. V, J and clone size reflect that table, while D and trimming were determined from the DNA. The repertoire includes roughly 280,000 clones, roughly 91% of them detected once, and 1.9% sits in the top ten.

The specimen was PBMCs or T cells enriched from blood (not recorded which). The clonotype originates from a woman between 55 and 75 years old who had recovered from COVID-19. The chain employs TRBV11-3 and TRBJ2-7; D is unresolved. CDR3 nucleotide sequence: TGTGCCAGCAGCCTCCTCACCAGCTACGAGCAGTACTTC. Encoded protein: CASSLLTSYEQYF.